The subject of this entry is one T cell receptor beta chain. The antigen it recognizes is unknown. Per-nucleotide qualities are absent, and no much larger clonotype sits a single base away. Genomic DNA was extracted from sorted cells for sequencing of the TCRbeta CDR3 region. TCRbeta CDR3 regions were sequenced using the immunoSEQ Assay. The clones in this table, taken by TCRdb from immuneACCESS, are in-frame only. Not every clone is retained; where verified, under half of the shortfall comes from an unresolved V gene, and the cause of the rest is unknown. This sample is represented by 35,000 to 45,000 clones; about four fifths of them were singletons. The ten top clones hold about 2.1% of the sample. These data belong to a study of OX40 agonist ivuxolimab in advanced cancers. Looking at the study overall: Ivuxolimab, which targeted the costimulatory receptor OX40 (CD134), was an agonistic, fully human IgG2 monoclonal antibody. Intravenous ivuxolimab was administered to patients every 2 weeks at six dose levels: 0.01, 0.1, 0.3, 1.5, 3 and 10 mg/kg. Of the 50 to 55 patients in dose escalation, about 20 had hepatocellular carcinoma, roughly 15 had melanoma, 9 had renal cell carcinoma and 9 had head and neck cancer. In the dose-escalation cohort, 70% to 85% of patients were male, and the mean age was approximately 60 years, with a range of about 23 to 80. Prior anti-PD-1, anti-PD-L1 or anti-CTLA-4 therapy was permitted, and roughly two fifths of dose-escalation patients had received checkpoint inhibitors. Three dose-escalation patients achieved partial responses, one with hepatocellular carcinoma and two with cutaneous melanoma. Peripheral TCRbeta sequencing aimed to test whether ivuxolimab altered TCR sequence diversity and caused clonal T-cell expansion. The paper describes the monotherapy dose-escalation part (N of about 47 patients) of the phase I trial of ivuxolimab.

The research as a whole found: At doses from 0.1 to 3.0 mg/kg, clonal expansion was seen in both CD4+ and CD8+ blood T cells between baseline and week 6. In the 0.1-3.0 mg/kg groups, partial responders were among the patients with the lowest normalized peripheral clonal expansion, particularly in CD8+ T cells. After ivuxolimab, expanded clones were on average more numerous among CD8+ T cells than among CD4+ T cells. Low levels of normalized T-cell clonal expansion were also shown by some nonresponding patients. Which antigens the clonally expanded peripheral T cells were specific for was not determined.

V lost 3 bases and J lost 5 bases; the stretch between them is 12 bases long. There are 14 amino acids in the CDR3, from cysteine to phenylalanine inclusive. Only CDR3 DNA is held: 42 bases, read in frame from base 1. In the germline V gene, CDR1 corresponds to SGHRS and CDR2 to YFSETQ. The trial excluded patients who had a history of autoimmune disease or were on systemic immunosuppression. Peripheral blood for TCR sequencing was drawn from every dose cohort at baseline, at cycle 4 day 1 and at cycle 7 day 1. Samples were obtained from an open-label, multicenter, first-in-human phase I dose-escalation trial of ivuxolimab. Adults with locally advanced or metastatic melanoma, renal cell carcinoma, hepatocellular carcinoma or head and neck squamous cell carcinoma were enrolled in the trial. Before TCR sequencing, CD4+ and CD8+ T cells were separately sorted from peripheral blood.

Material: CD4+ or CD8+ T cells sorted from blood, obtained in a trial of the OX40 agonist ivuxolimab. The rearranged chain carries TRBV5-1 and TRBJ2-4; the D segment could be TRBD1, given 6 matching bases. This TCR was sampled from an adult with an advanced solid tumor such as melanoma, head and neck, liver or kidney cancer. The CDR3 loop reads CASSSTAGENIQYF. The DNA reads as follows: TGCGCCAGCAGCTCTACGGCAGGGGAAAACATTCAGTACTTC.